The clone carrying this T cell receptor (beta chain) was counted between two and nine times. Study processing details: A classifier for distant metastasis in papillary thyroid cancer was constructed using CDR3 differences observed across clinicopathological groups. Using MiXCR, TCRdb reanalyzed the PCR reads. TCRdb's processing, not the study's, gives the V and J calls here. The sample has 13,000 or so clones; around 25% are singletons. The entry originates in a study of metastatic and nonmetastatic thyroid tumors. No patient received treatment before thyroid surgery. CDR3 length: 13 residues. V shed 5 bases, J shed 14 bases, and the junction held 10 bases outside the gene matches.

This clonotype was sampled from a male donor with papillary thyroid cancer or a benign thyroid nodule (not recorded which). Some clones in this sample may be carry-over from other donors' samples. Specimen: blood. The gene calls are TRBV12-3 or TRBV12-4 and TRBJ2-1; 9 bases align to TRBD2. The CDR3: CASSPTAGGREFF. CDR3 in DNA: TGTGCCAGCAGTCCCACCGCGGGAGGGCGGGAGTTCTTC.